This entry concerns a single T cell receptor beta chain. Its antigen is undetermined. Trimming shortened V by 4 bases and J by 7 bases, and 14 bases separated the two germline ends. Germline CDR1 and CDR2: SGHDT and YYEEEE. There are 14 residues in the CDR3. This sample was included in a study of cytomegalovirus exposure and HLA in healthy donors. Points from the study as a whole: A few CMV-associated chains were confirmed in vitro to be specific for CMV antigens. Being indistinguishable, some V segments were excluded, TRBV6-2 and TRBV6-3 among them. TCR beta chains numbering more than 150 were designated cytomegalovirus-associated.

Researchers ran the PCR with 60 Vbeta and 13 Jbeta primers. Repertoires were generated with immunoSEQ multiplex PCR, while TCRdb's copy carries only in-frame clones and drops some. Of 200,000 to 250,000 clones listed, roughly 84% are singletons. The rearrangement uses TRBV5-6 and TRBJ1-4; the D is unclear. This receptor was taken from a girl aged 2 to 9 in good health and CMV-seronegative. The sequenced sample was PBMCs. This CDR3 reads CASSLGTVGEKLFF. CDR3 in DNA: TGTGCCAGCAGCCTGGGCACCGTCGGTGAAAAACTGTTTTTT.